The source of this T cell receptor (beta chain) is a study of CD8+CD57+ T cells in acquired aplastic anemia. About the study: Roughly 3 ug was the average amount of DNA from sorted CD4+ and CD8+ cells. There were some 11 million reads, on average, for CD4+ cells from healthy donors. Overall study findings and caveats: A set of approximately 29 CD8+ CDR3 sequences was shared between patients and controls, and these sequences appeared highly expressed in patients. Levels of CD8+ Simpson's diversity were not significantly distinct in patients versus controls.

Profiling that covered TCR beta VDJ and CDR3 relied on genomic DNA as its template. A single record per CDR3 protein comes from TCRdb applying MiXCR to the reads. Among hundreds of thousands of distinct CDR3 sequences listed, under 80% were seen once. The germline V and J ends were trimmed by 4 bases and 2 bases, with 7 bases remaining between them. The CDR3 runs to 13 residues. Germline V gene lookup returns CDR1 MGHDK and CDR2 SYGVNS. This clonotype was detected a few times. The antigen remains undetermined. The sequence was obtained from a human donor in good health, serving as a control. This chain joins TRBV25-1 and TRBJ2-3; D is unclear. What was sequenced was sorted CD4+, CD8+, or CD8+CD57+ T cells (not recorded which) from PBMCs. The DNA for the CDR3 is TGTGCCAGCAGTGGAGTCTACACAGATACGCAGTATTTT. Translated, it gives CASSGVYTDTQYF.